This TCR beta chain originates from a study of T cells in Graves' hyperthyroidism and ophthalmopathy. Study outcomes and limitations: Most clonotypes expanded in the thyroid (above 0.001) were also present in blood.

Uncontrolled infection, other autoimmune disease, pregnancy or lactation excluded patients. This sample holds PBMCs from roughly 10 ml fresh peripheral blood. Germline values: CDR1 SGHTA, CDR2 FQGNSA. V was trimmed by 4 bases and J by 4 bases, leaving 13 bases between them. This CDR3 is built from 15 residues. This clonotype was detected only once. What it recognizes is unknown. TCR beta CDR3 sequences were amplified from RNA transcripts. HTBI primers were the set used in a first-round RT-PCR of the TCR CDR3. A single record per CDR3 protein comes from TCRdb applying MiXCR to the multiplex PCR reads. The data contain 250,000 to 350,000 distinct CDR3 sequences, around 20% of them singletons.

The clonotype originates from a man aged 25-45 years with Graves' ophthalmopathy. Material: blood. This chain connects TRBV7-2 to TRBJ2-2; no firm D call. The CDR3 protein is CASSSTRGSTGELFF. As DNA, the CDR3 is TGTGCCAGCAGCTCAACGAGAGGAAGCACCGGGGAGCTGTTTTTT. The complete variable domain, with remaining parts taken from reference TRBV7-2 and TRBJ2-2, reads GAGVSQSPSNKVTEKGKDVELRCDPISGHTALYWYRQSLGQGLEFLIYFQGNSAPDKSGLPSDRFSAERTGGSVSTLTIQRTQQEDSAVYLCASSSTRGSTGELFFGEGSRLTVL.